This record concerns one T cell receptor (beta chain) sequence. This sample is part of a study of cytomegalovirus exposure and HLA in healthy donors. The PCR employed 60 Vbeta primers together with 13 Jbeta primers. Here immunoSEQ multiplex PCR was the method, and the copy in TCRdb shows in-frame clones only, minus some. The sample holds about 180,000 clones, 65% to 80% seen once. This CDR3 region has 15 residues. V lost 1 base, J lost 0 bases, and 1 base stayed unmatched. CDR1 is LGHNT and CDR2 is FRNRAP in the germline V gene. This sequence originates from a woman younger than 45 in good health and CMV-seropositive. The sample was PBMCs. The rearrangement uses TRBV12-5 and TRBJ2-7; 9 bases are shared with TRBD1. CDR3 loop: CASGLGTGASYEQYF. CDR3 DNA sequence: TGTGCTAGTGGTTTGGGGACAGGGGCCTCCTACGAGCAGTACTTC.